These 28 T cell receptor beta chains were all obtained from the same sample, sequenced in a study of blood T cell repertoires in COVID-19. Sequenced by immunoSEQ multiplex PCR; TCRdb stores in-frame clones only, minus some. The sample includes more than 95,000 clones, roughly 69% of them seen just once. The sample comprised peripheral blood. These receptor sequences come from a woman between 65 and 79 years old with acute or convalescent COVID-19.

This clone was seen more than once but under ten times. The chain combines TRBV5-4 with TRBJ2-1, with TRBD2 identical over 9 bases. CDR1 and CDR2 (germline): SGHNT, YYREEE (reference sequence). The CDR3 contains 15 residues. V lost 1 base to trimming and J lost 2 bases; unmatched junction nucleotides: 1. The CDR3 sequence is CASSLLAGPYNEQFF. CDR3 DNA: TGTGCCAGCAGCTTGCTAGCGGGGCCCTACAATGAGCAGTTCTTC.

The CDR3 region has the DNA TGTGCCAGCAGCTTCCAGGGTTTGGGCTATGGCTACACCTTC. It translates to CASSFQGLGYGYTF. V is TRBV5-4 and J is TRBJ1-2; D may be TRBD1 (5 bases). This CDR3 has 14 residues. CDR1 SGHNT and CDR2 YYREEE come from the germline V gene (reference sequence). V lost 2 bases and J 4 bases, leaving 12 bases between the germline ends.

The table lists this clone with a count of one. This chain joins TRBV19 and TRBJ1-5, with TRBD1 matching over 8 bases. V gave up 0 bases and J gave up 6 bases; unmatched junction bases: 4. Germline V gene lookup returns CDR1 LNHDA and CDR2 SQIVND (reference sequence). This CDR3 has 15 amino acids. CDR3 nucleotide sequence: TGTGCCAGTAGTATAGAAGGACAGGGTGGTCAGCCCCAGCATTTT. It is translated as CASSIEGQGGQPQHF.

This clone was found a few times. Written as DNA, the CDR3 is TGCAGTGCTAGTGGCGGGACTAGCGGGACTATAAGCTCCTACAATGAGCAGTTCTTC. It encodes CSASGGTSGTISSYNEQFF. The chain carries TRBV20-1 and TRBJ2-1; 13 nucleotides align to TRBD2. The CDR3 length is 19 residues. Unmatched junction bases numbered 11, after V lost 3 bases and J lost 0 bases. CDR1 and CDR2 from the germline V gene are DFQATT and SNEGSKA (reference sequence).

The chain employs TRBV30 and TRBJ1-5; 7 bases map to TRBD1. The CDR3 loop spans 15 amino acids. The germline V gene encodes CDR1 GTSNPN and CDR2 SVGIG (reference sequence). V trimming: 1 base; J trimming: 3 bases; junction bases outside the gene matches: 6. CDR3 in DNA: TGTGCCTGGAGTGCCGGACAGGTTCTCAATCAGCCCCAGCATTTT. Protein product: CAWSAGQVLNQPQHF.

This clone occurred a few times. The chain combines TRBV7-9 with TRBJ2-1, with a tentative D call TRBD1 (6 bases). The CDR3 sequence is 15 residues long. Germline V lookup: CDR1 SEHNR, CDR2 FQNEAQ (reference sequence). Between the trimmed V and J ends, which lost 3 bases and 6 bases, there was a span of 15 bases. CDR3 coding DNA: TGTGCCAGCAGCTTTAGCGATCAGGGGCGCAATGAGCAGTTCTTC. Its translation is CASSFSDQGRNEQFF. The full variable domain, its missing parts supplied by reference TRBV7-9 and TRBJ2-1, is DTGVSQNPRHKITKRGQNVTFRCDPISEHNRLYWYRQTLGQGPEFLTYFQNEAQLEKSRLLSDRFSAERPKGSFSTLEIQRTEQGDSAMYLCASSFSDQGRNEQFFGPGTRLTVL.

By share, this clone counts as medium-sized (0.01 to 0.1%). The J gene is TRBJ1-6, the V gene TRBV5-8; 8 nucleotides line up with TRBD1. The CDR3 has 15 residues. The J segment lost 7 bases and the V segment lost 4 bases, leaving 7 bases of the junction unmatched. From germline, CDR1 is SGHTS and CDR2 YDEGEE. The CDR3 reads CASSGPGGVNSPLHF. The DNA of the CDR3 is TGTGCCAGCAGCGGGCCAGGGGGCGTGAATTCACCCCTCCACTTT.

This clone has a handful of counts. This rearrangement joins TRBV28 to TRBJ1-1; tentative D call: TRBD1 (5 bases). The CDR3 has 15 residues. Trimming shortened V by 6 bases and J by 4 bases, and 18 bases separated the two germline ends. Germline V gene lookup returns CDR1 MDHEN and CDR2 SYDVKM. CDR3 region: CASSPGGAYRTEAFF. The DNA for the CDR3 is TGTGCCAGCAGCCCCGGCGGGGCATATCGCACTGAAGCTTTCTTT.

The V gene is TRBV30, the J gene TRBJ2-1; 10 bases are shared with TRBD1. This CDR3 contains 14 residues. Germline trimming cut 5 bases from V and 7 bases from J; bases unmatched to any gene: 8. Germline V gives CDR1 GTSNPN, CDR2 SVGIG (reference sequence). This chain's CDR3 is CAWARDRGLNEQFF. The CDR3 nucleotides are TGTGCCTGGGCCCGGGACAGGGGTTTGAATGAGCAGTTCTTC.

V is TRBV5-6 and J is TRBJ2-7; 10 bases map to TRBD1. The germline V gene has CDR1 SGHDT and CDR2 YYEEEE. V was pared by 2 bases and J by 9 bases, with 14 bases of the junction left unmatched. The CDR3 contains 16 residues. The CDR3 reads CASSFKTGGVLSRQYF. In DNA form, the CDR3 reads TGTGCCAGCAGCTTCAAGACAGGGGGCGTGTTAAGTAGGCAGTACTTC.

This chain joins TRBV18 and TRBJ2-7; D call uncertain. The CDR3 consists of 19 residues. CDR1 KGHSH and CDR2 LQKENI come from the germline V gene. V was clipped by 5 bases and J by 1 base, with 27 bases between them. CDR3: CASSKAVSYSSERSYEQYF. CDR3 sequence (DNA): TGTGCCAGCTCAAAGGCGGTTTCTTACTCCAGTGAAAGATCCTACGAGCAGTACTTC.

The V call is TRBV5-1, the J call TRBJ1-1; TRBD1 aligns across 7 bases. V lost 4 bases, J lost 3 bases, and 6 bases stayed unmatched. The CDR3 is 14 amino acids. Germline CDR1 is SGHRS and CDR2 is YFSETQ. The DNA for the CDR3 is TGCGCCAGCAGCCGAGGACAGGTGGACACTGAAGCTTTCTTT. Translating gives CASSRGQVDTEAFF.

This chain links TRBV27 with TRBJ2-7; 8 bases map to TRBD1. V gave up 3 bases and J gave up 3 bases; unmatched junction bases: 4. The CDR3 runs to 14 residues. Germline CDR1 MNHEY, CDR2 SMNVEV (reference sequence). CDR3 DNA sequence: TGTGCCAGCAGTTTTGGACAGGGTTTCTACGAGCAGTACTTC. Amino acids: CASSFGQGFYEQYF.

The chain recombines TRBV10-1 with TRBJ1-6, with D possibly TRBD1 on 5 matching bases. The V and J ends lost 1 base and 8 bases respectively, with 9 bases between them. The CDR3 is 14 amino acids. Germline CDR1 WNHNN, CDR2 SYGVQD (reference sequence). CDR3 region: CASSEYQQDSPLHF. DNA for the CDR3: TGCGCCAGCAGTGAGTACCAACAGGATTCACCCCTCCACTTT.

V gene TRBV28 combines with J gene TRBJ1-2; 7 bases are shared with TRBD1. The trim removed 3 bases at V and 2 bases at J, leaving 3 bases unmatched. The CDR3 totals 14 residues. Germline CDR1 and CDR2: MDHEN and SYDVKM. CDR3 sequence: CASSLGQLNYGYTF. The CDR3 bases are TGTGCCAGCAGTTTGGGACAGCTCAACTATGGCTACACCTTC.

CDR3 sequence reads: CASSLKLAGSVEQYF. As DNA, the CDR3 is TGTGCCAGCAGCTTGAAATTAGCGGGCTCGGTCGAGCAGTACTTC. This chain uses TRBV7-2 with TRBJ2-7, with 7 nucleotides matching TRBD2. The CDR3 is 15 amino acids. V lost 3 bases and J lost 6; bases outside the gene matches: 11. The germline V gene encodes CDR1 SGHTA and CDR2 FQGNSA.

CDR3 sequence reads: CASSAKPGFPGANVLTF. The CDR3 DNA is TGTGCCAGCAGCGCGAAACCAGGGTTCCCTGGGGCCAACGTCCTGACTTTC. This chain connects TRBV5-6 to TRBJ2-6; the D gene is possibly TRBD1 (5 bases). Germline CDR1 and CDR2: SGHDT and YYEEEE. Trimming took 4 bases from V and 2 from J, leaving 16 bases between them. CDR3 length: 17 residues.

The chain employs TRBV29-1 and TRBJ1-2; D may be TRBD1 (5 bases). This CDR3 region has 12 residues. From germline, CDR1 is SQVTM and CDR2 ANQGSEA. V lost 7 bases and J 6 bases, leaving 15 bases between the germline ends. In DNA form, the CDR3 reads TGCAGCGGGGGCGCCAGCCAGGATGGCTACACCTTC. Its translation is CSGGASQDGYTF.

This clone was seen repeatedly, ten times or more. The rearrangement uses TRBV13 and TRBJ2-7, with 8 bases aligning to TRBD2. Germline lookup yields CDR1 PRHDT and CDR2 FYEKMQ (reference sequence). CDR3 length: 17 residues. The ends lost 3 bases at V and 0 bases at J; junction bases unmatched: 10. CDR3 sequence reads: CASSLGRGALPSYEQYF. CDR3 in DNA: TGTGCCAGCAGCTTGGGGCGGGGGGCCCTCCCCTCCTACGAGCAGTACTTC.

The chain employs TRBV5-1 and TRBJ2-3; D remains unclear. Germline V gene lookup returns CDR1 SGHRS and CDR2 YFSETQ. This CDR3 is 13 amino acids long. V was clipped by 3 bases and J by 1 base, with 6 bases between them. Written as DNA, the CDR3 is TGCGCCAGCAGCTCTGAGGGCACAGATACGCAGTATTTT. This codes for CASSSEGTDTQYF.

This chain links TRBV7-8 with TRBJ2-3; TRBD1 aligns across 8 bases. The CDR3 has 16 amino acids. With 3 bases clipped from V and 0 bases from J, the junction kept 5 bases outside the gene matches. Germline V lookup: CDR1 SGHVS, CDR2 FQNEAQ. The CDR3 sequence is CASSFRQGTSTDTQYF. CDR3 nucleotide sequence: TGTGCCAGCAGCTTTAGACAGGGGACTAGCACAGATACGCAGTATTTT.

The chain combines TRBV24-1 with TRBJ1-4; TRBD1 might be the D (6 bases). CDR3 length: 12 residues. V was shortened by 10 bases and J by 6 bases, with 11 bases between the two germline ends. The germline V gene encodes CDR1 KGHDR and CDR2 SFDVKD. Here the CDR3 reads CATADRYEKLFF. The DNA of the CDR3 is TGTGCCACGGCTGACAGGTATGAAAAACTGTTTTTT.

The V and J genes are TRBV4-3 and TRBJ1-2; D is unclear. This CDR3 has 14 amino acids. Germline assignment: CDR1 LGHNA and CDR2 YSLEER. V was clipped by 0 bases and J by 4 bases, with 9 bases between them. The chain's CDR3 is CASSQDLYLYGYTF. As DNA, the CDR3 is TGCGCCAGCAGCCAAGACCTATATCTCTATGGCTACACCTTC.

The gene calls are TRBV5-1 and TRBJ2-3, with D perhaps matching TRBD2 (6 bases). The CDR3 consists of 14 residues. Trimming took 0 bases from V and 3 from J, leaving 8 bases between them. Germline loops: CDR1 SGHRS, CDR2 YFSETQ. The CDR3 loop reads CASSLAGRTDTQYF. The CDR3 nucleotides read TGCGCCAGCAGCTTGGCCGGGAGAACAGATACGCAGTATTTT.

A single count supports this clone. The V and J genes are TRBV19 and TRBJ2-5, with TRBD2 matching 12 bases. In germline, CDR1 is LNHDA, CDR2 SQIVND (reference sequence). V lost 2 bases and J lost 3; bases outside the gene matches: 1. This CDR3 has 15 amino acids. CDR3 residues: CASSIRTSGKETQYF. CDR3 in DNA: TGTGCCAGTAGTATAAGGACTAGCGGGAAAGAGACCCAGTACTTC.

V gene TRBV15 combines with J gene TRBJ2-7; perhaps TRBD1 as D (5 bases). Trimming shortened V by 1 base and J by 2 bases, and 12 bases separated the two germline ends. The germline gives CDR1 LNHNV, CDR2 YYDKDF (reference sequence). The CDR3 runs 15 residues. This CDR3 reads CATSRVGATAYEQYF. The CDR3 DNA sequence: TGTGCCACCAGCAGAGTAGGGGCCACGGCCTACGAGCAGTACTTC.

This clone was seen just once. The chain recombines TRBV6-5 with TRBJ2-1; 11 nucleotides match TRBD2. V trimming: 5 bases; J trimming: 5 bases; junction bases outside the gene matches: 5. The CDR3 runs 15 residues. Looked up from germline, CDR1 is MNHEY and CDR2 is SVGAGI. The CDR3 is CASSLGTSGHNEQFF. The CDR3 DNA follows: TGTGCCAGCAGTCTCGGGACTAGCGGACACAATGAGCAGTTCTTC.

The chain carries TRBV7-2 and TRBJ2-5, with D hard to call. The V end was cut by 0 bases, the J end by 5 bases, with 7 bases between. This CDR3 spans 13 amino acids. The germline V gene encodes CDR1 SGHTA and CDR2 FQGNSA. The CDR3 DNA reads TGTGCCAGCAGCTTAGCGGCATGGGAGACCCAGTACTTC. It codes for CASSLAAWETQYF.